Reported below is one T cell receptor beta chain. This entry belongs to a study of blood T cell repertoires in COVID-19. The V gene's germline CDR1 is LNHNV and CDR2 YYDKDF (reference sequence). V was shortened by 0 bases and J by 5 bases, with 7 bases between the two germline ends. The CDR3 loop spans 13 amino acids. Per the original methods: Amplification of reference gene primers provided the estimated nucleated cell counts. The repertoire was sequenced with immunoSEQ multiplex PCR; TCRdb's copy has only in-frame clones and lacks some. D and trimming come from the DNA, and the V and J calls and clone size come from that table. The repertoire holds under 200,000 clones, with almost 90% as singletons.

The sample was peripheral blood. J is TRBJ2-5 and V is TRBV15; D call uncertain. This TCR derives from a man aged 18 to 29 with active or convalescent COVID-19. The chain's CDR3 is CATSRDYGETQYF. In DNA form, the CDR3 reads TGTGCCACCAGCAGAGATTACGGGGAGACCCAGTACTTC.